This T cell receptor (beta chain) originates from a study of blood T cell repertoires in COVID-19. The table came from immunoSEQ multiplex PCR; TCRdb's copy has only in-frame clones and leaves some out. Of 150,000 to 200,000 clones listed, over 70% are singletons. Recruits, aged about 18 to 89 years, lived in 25 or so US areas. Recovered status in Cohort 3 required two negative PCRs, clearance, or symptom resolution. This clone was counted only a few times. CDR3 size: 13 residues. Trimming shortened V by 3 bases and J by 3 bases, and 8 bases separated the two germline ends. CDR1 is LGHDT and CDR2 is YNNKEL in the germline V gene (reference sequence).

The sequence derives from a woman in her fifties or sixties who had recovered from COVID-19. Material: PBMCs or T cells enriched from blood (not recorded which). The chain recombines TRBV3-1 (or the pseudogene TRBV3-2) with TRBJ1-2; D is uncertain. In nucleotides, the CDR3 is TGTGCCAGCAGCCACGACTTAGACTATGGCTACACCTTC. It specifies CASSHDLDYGYTF.